The clone carrying this TCR beta chain occurred many times. The antigen is not known. Included hyperthyroidism patients were aged 18 to 65 and newly diagnosed (under 2 months' duration). What supplied the PBMCs was approximately 10 ml of fresh peripheral blood. V was shortened by 3 bases and J by 1 base, with 15 bases between the two germline ends. The CDR3 has 15 amino acids. Per the germline V gene, CDR1 is DFQATT and CDR2 is SNEGSKA (reference sequence). This sample is drawn from a study of Graves' ophthalmopathy and Graves' hyperthyroidism. Study in general: Peripheral blood was collected at initial diagnosis, before any treatment.

Researchers took RNA transcripts and amplified TCR beta CDR3 regions from them. The first-round RT-PCR employed HTBI primers together with the Qiagen OneStep RT-PCR kit. A multiplex PCR was then performed as the second round. TCRdb re-called the multiplex PCR reads with MiXCR, one entry per CDR3 protein. The sample holds about 420,000 distinct CDR3 sequences, under 25% seen once. Study-wide results and caveats: Blood also contained most of the expanded thyroid clonotypes above 0.001 frequency.

This TCR was sampled from a woman between 18 and 29 years old with stable Graves' hyperthyroidism. The genes are TRBV20-1 and TRBJ2-5; D call uncertain. Sequencing was carried out using peripheral blood. The CDR3: CSASPAAIVQETQYF. CDR3 DNA: TGCAGTGCTAGCCCGGCCGCCATCGTCCAAGAGACCCAGTACTTC.